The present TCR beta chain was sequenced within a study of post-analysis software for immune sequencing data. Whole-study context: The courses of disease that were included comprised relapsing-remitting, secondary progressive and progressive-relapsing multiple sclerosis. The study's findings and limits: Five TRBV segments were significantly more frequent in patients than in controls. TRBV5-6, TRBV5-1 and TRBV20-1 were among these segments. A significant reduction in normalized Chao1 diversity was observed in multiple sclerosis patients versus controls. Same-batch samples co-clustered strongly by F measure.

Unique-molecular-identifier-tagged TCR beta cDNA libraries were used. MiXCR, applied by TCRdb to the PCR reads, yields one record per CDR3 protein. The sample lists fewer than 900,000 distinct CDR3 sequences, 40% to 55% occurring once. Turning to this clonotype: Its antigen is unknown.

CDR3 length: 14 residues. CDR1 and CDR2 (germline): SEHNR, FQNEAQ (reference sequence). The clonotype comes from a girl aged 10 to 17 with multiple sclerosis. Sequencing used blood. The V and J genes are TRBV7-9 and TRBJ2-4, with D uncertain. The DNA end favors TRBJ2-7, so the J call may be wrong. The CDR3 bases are TGTGCCAGCAGCTTAAGGACGCGCCCGTACGAGCAGTACTTC. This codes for CASSLRTRPYEQYF.